This record covers a single T cell receptor (beta chain). Its antigen remains unknown. This sample was included in a study of post-analysis software for immune sequencing data. Findings and caveats of the study: Four or five TRBV segments were significantly more frequent in patients than in controls. TRBV5-6, TRBV5-1 and TRBV20-1 were among these segments. Those with multiple sclerosis, the patient group, showed significantly lower normalized Chao1 diversity than controls.

The authors incorporated unique molecular identifiers into the TCR beta cDNA libraries. MiXCR was run by TCRdb on the PCR reads, yielding one entry per CDR3 protein. Here the sample spans about 620,000 distinct CDR3 sequences, around 40% being singletons. The V gene lost 0 bases and the J gene lost 7 bases, with 19 bases spanning the gap. The CDR3 covers 16 residues. Germline loops: CDR1 MGHRA, CDR2 YSYEKL. The receptor was isolated from a girl under 18 with multiple sclerosis. The chain carries TRBV4-1 and TRBJ2-7; a weak D match, TRBD1 (6 bases). Sequenced: blood. Here the CDR3 reads CASSQDPDRPTGEQYF. The CDR3 DNA sequence: TGCGCCAGCAGCCAAGATCCCGACAGACCCACAGGGGAGCAGTACTTC.